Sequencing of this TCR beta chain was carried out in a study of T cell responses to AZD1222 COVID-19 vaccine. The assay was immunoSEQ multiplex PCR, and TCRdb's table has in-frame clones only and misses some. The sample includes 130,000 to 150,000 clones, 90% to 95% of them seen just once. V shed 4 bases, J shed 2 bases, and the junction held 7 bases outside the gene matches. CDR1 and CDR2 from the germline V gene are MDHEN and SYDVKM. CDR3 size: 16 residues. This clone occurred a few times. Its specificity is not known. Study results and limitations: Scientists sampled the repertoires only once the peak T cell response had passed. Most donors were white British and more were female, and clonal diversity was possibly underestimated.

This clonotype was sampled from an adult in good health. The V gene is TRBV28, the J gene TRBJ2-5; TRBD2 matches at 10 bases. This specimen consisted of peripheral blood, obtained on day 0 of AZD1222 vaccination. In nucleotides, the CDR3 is TGTGCCAGCAGTTCCCGTCGAGCGGGAGGGCAAGAGACCCAGTACTTC. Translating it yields CASSSRRAGGQETQYF.